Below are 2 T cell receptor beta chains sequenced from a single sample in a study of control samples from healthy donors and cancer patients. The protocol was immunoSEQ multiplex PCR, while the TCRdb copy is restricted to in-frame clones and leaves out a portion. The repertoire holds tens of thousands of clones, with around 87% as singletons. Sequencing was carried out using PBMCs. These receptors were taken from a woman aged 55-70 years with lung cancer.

CDR3 loop: CASSPRWGYGYTF. CDR3 nucleotides: TGTGCCAGCAGCCCAAGATGGGGCTATGGCTACACCTTC. This chain uses TRBV7-2 with TRBJ1-2; D is uncertain. CDR3 length equals 13 residues. The germline V gene has CDR1 SGHTA and CDR2 FQGNSA. Trimming removed 5 bases from V and 4 bases from J, with 11 bases in between. Looking up the rest from reference TRBV7-2 and TRBJ1-2 gives the full variable domain: GAGVSQSPSNKVTEKGKDVELRCDPISGHTALYWYRQSLGQGLEFLIYFQGNSAPDKSGLPSDRFSAERTGGSVSTLTIQRTQQEDSAVYLCASSPRWGYGYTFGSGTRLTVV.

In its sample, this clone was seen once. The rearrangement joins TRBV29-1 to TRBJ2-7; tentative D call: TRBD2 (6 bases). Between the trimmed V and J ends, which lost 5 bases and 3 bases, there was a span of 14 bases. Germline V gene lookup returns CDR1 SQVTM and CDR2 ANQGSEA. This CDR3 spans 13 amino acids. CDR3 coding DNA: TGCAGCGTTATCGAGGACTACGACTACGAGCAGTACTTC. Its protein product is CSVIEDYDYEQYF.